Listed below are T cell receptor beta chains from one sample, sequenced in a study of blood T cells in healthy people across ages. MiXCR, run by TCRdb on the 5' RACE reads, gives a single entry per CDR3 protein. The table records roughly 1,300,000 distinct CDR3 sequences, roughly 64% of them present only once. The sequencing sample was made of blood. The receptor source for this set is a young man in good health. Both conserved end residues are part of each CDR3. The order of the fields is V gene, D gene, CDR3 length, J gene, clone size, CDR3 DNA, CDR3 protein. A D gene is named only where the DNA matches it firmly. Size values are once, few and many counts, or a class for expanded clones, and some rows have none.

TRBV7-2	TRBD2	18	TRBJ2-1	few	TGTGCCAGCAGCTTAGTGCCTAGCGGGGGGCGGAATTCGTATGAGCAGTTCTTC	CASSLVPSGGRNSYEQFF
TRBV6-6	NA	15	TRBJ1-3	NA	TGTGCCAGCAGTTATCGGGAAGTCTGGGGAAACACCATATATTTT	CASSYREVWGNTIYF
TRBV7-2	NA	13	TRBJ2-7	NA	TGTGCCAGCAGCGCCATCGGACTGGGCGAGCAGTACTTC	CASSAIGLGEQYF
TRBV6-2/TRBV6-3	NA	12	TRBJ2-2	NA	TGTGCCAGCAGTTACGACACCGGGGAGCTGTTTTTT	CASSYDTGELFF
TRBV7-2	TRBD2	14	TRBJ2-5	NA	TGTGCCAGCAGTCCTAAAGCGGGGAAAGAGACCCAGTACTTC	CASSPKAGKETQYF
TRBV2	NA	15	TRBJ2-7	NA	TGTGCCAGCAGTGAACCGACACAGGGTTCCTACGAGCAGTACTTC	CASSEPTQGSYEQYF
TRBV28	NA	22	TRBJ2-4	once	TGTGCCAGCAGTTCCATCCTCGTACTCCGGGACATCCCTAAAGATGACAAAAACATTCAGTACTTC	CASSSILVLRDIPKDDKNIQYF
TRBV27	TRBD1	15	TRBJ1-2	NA	TGTGCCAGCAGTTCCCCGGGGACAGGGAGCTATGGCTACACCTTC	CASSSPGTGSYGYTF
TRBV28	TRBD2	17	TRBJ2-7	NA	TGTGCCAGCAGTTTTGGAAGGATGGGACTAGCGAGATACGAGCAGTACTTC	CASSFGRMGLARYEQYF
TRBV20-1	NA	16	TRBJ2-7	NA	TGCAGTGCTAGAGATCGAGGCGAACCCGGCTCCTACGAGCAGTACTTC	CSARDRGEPGSYEQYF
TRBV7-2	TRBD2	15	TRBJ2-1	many	TGTGCCAGCAGTCCTCTAGCGGGGGGATACAATGAGCAGTTCTTC	CASSPLAGGYNEQFF
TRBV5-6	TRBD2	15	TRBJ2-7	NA	TGTGCCAGCAGCTGGGGTAGCGGGGGAACCTACGAGCAGTACTTC	CASSWGSGGTYEQYF
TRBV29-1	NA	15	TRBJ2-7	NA	TGCAGCGTTGAAGATGATAATAGCGCCTACTACGAGCAGTACTTC	CSVEDDNSAYYEQYF
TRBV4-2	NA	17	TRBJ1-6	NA	TGTGCCAGCAGCCAAGAGGGTCGACAAGGCTATAATTCACCCCTCCACTTT	CASSQEGRQGYNSPLHF
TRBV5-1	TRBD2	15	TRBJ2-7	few	TGCGCCAGCAGCTCTGGCGGGGGGTCTCCAAAGGAGCAGTACTTC	CASSSGGGSPKEQYF
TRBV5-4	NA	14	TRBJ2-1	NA	TGTGCCAGCAGCCCTAGGCGGGGCGGGCATGAGCAGTTCTTC	CASSPRRGGHEQFF
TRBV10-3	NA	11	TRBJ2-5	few	TGTGCCCCCGGCGTGGCGCAGACCCAGTACTTC	CAPGVAQTQYF
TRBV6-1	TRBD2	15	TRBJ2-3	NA	TGTGCCAGCAGACTAGCGGGAGGCCCCACGGATACGCAGTATTTT	CASRLAGGPTDTQYF
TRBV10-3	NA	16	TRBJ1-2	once	TGTGCCATCTTCGGACCCGCCGGGACGGTGAACTATGGCTACACCTTC	CAIFGPAGTVNYGYTF
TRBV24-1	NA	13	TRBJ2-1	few	TGTGCCACCAGTGATTCAGACAGGTTTGAACAGTTCTTC	CATSDSDRFEQFF
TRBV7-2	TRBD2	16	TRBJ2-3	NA	TGTGCCAGCAGCTTCGGGGGGGCTCGGACCACAGATACGCAGTATTTT	CASSFGGARTTDTQYF
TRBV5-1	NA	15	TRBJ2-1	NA	TGCGCCAGCAGCTTGGAGGGCAGTAACTACAATGAGCAGTTCTTC	CASSLEGSNYNEQFF
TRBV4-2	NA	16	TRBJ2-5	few	TGTGCCAGCAGCCAAGATTCGAGGGGCCGGCAAGAGACCCAGTACTTC	CASSQDSRGRQETQYF
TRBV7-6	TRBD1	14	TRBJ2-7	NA	TGTGCCACCGGAGTAGGGACAGGATCCTACGAGCAGTACTTC	CATGVGTGSYEQYF
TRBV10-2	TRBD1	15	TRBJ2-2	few	TGCGCCAGCAGTCCGGGACAGGGGGCTTTTGGGGAGCTGTTTTTT	CASSPGQGAFGELFF
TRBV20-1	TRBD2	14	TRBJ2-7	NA	TGCAGTGCTAGAGCGGGAGGGGGGAGCTACGAGCAGTACTTC	CSARAGGGSYEQYF
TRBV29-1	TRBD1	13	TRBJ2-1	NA	TGCAGCGGAAGACAGGGGTTCGGCAATGAGCAGTTCTTC	CSGRQGFGNEQFF
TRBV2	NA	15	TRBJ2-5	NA	TGTGCCAGCAGCCTCCGGGATATACTCTGGGAGACCCAGTACTTC	CASSLRDILWETQYF
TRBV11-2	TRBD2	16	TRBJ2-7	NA	TGTGCCAGCAGCGGGAGGGGAAGGACTATTTACTACGAGCAGTACTTC	CASSGRGRTIYYEQYF
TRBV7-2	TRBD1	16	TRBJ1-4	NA	TGTGCCAGCAGCTTAGTAATGGGACAGGGTAATGAAAAACTGTTTTTT	CASSLVMGQGNEKLFF
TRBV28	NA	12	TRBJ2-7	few	TGTGCCAGCAGACCCCACAGCTACGAGCAGTACTTC	CASRPHSYEQYF
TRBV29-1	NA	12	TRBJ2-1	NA	TGCAGCGTTGAATCGGTGGCATATGAGCAGTTCTTC	CSVESVAYEQFF
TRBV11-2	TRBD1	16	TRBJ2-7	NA	TGTGCCAGCAGCTTAGACGCGACAGGGGTCTCCTACGAGCAGTACTTC	CASSLDATGVSYEQYF
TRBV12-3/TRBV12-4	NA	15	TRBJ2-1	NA	TGTGCCAGCATTTCCCGGGCCAGGGTAGGGAATGAGCAGTTCTTC	CASISRARVGNEQFF
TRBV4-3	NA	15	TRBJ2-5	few	TGCGCCAGCAGCCAAAAACAGGGTCAACAAGAGACCCAGTACTTC	CASSQKQGQQETQYF
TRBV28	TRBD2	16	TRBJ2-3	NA	TGTGCCAGCAGTCCCTCGGGTAGCGGGGGCACAGATACGCAGTATTTT	CASSPSGSGGTDTQYF
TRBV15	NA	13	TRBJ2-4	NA	TGTGCCACCAGCCGAGGATTGGAAAGAGAGCAGTACTTC	CATSRGLEREQYF
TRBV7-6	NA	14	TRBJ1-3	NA	TGTGCCAGCAGCCCCCCAGGGCGGAGAAACACCATATATTTT	CASSPPGRRNTIYF
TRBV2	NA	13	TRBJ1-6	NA	TGTGCCAGCAGTTGGTTGGGGTATTCACCCCTCCACTTT	CASSWLGYSPLHF
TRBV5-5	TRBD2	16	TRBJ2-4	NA	TGTGCCAGCAGCTTGACTAGCGGGGGCGTGAAAAACATTCAGTACTTC	CASSLTSGGVKNIQYF
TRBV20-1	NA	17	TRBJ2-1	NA	TGCAGTGCTCCAAAAAACCCTCAAGGGAATTTCTGGGATGAGCAGTTCTTC	CSAPKNPQGNFWDEQFF
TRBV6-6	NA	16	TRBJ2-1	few	TGTGCCAGCAGTTACTCTCCGCGGGGCTCCTACAATGAGCAGTTCTTC	CASSYSPRGSYNEQFF
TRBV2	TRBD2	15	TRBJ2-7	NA	TGTGCCAGCAGGGGTACTAGCGGGAGGGGCAGCGAGCAGTACTTC	CASRGTSGRGSEQYF
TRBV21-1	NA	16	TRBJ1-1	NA	TGTGCCAGCAGCAATAAGTCCGGGGGTGTGGGCACTGAAGCTTTCTTT	CASSNKSGGVGTEAFF
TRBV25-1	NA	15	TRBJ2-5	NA	TGTGCCAGCAGTGCCACAGCAGGGATACAAGAGACCCAGTACTTC	CASSATAGIQETQYF
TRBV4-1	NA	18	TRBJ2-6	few	TGCGCCAGCAGCCAAGATATTTGGCGGGGGCTGGGGGCCAACGTCCTGACTTTC	CASSQDIWRGLGANVLTF
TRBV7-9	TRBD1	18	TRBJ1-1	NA	TGTGCCAGCAGCTTAGGACCATCCAGGGGGCGGATGAACACTGAAGCTTTCTTT	CASSLGPSRGRMNTEAFF
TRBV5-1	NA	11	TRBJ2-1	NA	TGCGCCAGCAGCTTCGACAGAGAACAGTTCTTC	CASSFDREQFF
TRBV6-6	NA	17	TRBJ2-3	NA	TGTGCCACCATTGGGCCGTTGCTCGACGGACCCACAGATACGCAGTATTTT	CATIGPLLDGPTDTQYF
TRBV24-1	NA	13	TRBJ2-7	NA	TGTGCCACCAGTGATGTCGGGGCCTACGAGCAGTACTTC	CATSDVGAYEQYF
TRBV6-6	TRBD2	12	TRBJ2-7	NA	TGTGCCTCGTTGGGGGGGGAGTACGAGCAGTACTTC	CASLGGEYEQYF
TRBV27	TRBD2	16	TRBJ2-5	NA	TGTGCCAGCAGTACGAAGCGGGAGGGGCCGCAAGAGACCCAGTACTTC	CASSTKREGPQETQYF
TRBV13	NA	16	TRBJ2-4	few	TGTGCCAGCAGCTTAAGTGAGGGAGTAGCCAAAAACATTCAGTACTTC	CASSLSEGVAKNIQYF
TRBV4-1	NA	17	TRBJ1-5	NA	TGCGCCAGCAGCCAAGAACCGGGACTCCCTCCGGATCAGCCCCAGCATTTT	CASSQEPGLPPDQPQHF
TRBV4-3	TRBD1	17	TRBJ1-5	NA	TGCGCCAGCAGCCCAGGGACAGGGAGGACCTTTGGACAGCCCCAGCATTTT	CASSPGTGRTFGQPQHF